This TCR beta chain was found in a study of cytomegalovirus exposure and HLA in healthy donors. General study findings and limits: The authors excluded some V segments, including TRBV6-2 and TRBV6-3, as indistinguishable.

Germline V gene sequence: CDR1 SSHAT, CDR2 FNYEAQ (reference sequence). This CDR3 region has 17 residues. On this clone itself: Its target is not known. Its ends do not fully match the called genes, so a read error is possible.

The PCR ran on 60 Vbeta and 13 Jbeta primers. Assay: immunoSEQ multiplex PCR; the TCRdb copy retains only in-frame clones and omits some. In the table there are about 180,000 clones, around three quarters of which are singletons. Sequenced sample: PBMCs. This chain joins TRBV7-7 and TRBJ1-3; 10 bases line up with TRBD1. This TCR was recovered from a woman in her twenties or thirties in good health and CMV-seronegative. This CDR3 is CASSFFRTGGSGNTIYF. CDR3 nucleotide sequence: TGTGCTAGCAGCTTCTTCAGGACAGGGGGATCTGGAAACACCATATATTTT.